The T cell receptor beta chain under discussion was sequenced for a study of cytomegalovirus exposure and HLA in healthy donors. General observations from the study: As was reported, the HLA-A and HLA-B alleles of most subjects were accurately predicted from TCR beta sequences.

With regard to this clone: Its target is not known.

Both 60 Vbeta primers and 13 Jbeta primers went into the PCR. Only in-frame clones appear in the TCRdb table, and some are missing; sequencing was by immunoSEQ multiplex PCR. In the table there are fewer than 200,000 clones, more than 75% of which are singletons. CDR3 size: 14 residues. The sample consisted of PBMCs. The clonotype originates from a girl aged 2-10 years in good health and CMV-seropositive. This chain connects TRBV12-1 to TRBJ1-1. TRBV12-1 is a documented pseudogene. CDR3 sequence reads: CASREGLRRTEAFF. CDR3 bases: TGTGCCAGCAGGGAGGGGCTAAGGAGGACTGAAGCTTTCTTT.